This TCR beta chain was recorded in a study of T-cell memory formation after mild COVID-19. Regarding this clonotype: As yet, its antigen is unknown.

CDR1 is LGHNA and CDR2 is YNFKEQ in the germline V gene. V was cut by 4 bases and J by 0 bases, with 10 bases left in between. The CDR3 totals 15 residues. Study results and limitations: For contracting clones, CD4+ ones sat mainly in CM and EM, CD8+ in EMRA. SARS-CoV-2 specificity of second-wave clones peaking day 37 was unconfirmed. From day 15 to 85, contracting clones were balanced between CD4 and CD8, whereas later expanders leaned toward CD4+. That cross-reactive memory joined was suggested by some responding clones appearing in pre-infection memory.

TCRdb ran MiXCR on the 5' RACE reads and lists one entry per CDR3 protein. This table holds approximately 500,000 distinct CDR3 sequences, about 23% found once. This chain links TRBV4-2 with TRBJ2-1; D is perhaps TRBD1 (5 bases). Sequencing was carried out using PBMCs or a T cell subset sorted from them (not recorded which). This TCR came from an adult woman who had mild COVID-19 (a few samples of this study predate the infection). Cell type and time point are not known. The CDR3 sequence is CASSRTGDSYNEQFF. The CDR3 nucleotides read TGTGCCAGCAGCCGAACAGGCGACTCCTACAATGAGCAGTTCTTC.